Below, one T cell receptor beta chain is given with its context. This clonotype came up a few times. The antigen this receptor binds is unknown. A much larger clone differs by one base, so this may be a read error. The data derive from a study of T cells in Graves' hyperthyroidism and ophthalmopathy (dated by TCRdb to between 2018 and 2020). For context, the study as a whole: Peripheral blood was collected at initial diagnosis, before any treatment. Prospective prediction of ophthalmopathy was tested in an independent validation cohort consisting of under 20 hyperthyroidism patients and some 16 patients who later progressed to ophthalmopathy. After blood sampling, hyperthyroidism patients were treated with methimazole at a starting dose of 30 mg daily, and ophthalmopathy patients were treated with high-dose intravenous methylprednisolone. To identify distinguishing TCR V-J signatures, a discovery cohort of 95 to 100 patients was used, comprising some 43 with Graves' ophthalmopathy and 57 with stable Graves' hyperthyroidism. The paper reports TCR Vbeta CDR3 sequencing of approximately 140 peripheral blood samples: under 45 ophthalmopathy, under 80 hyperthyroidism and around 17 progressor patients. In several Graves' hyperthyroidism patients, the study also compared T-cell repertoires from thyroid tissue with T-cell repertoires from blood. The 100 or so discovery patients were divided at random into training and test sets in a 7:3 ratio. Overall results and qualifications from the work: In validation, the model predicted progression to ophthalmopathy with 60% to 71% sensitivity and 72% to 75% specificity, a median of roughly seven months before onset. No statistical method was used to fix the sample size in advance, and group allocation was not hidden from the investigators. Blood samples also contained most of the expanded thyroid clonotypes (frequency above 0.001), which suggests that blood repertoires may reflect thyroid immune responses. A 13 V-J signature model separated ophthalmopathy from stable hyperthyroidism, with around 91% sensitivity and approximately 81% specificity in cross-validation and 80%/75% in testing.

Stable Graves' hyperthyroidism was defined as the absence of progression to ophthalmopathy over 18 months of follow-up. The hyperthyroidism patients were between 18 and 65 years old and newly diagnosed, with a disease duration of less than 2 months. Patients with uncontrolled infections, other autoimmune diseases, pregnancy or lactation were excluded. Diagnoses relied on clinical symptoms, serum thyroxine and TRAb, thyroid ultrasound and orbital computed tomography. PBMCs were separated from approximately 9.9 ml of fresh peripheral blood using Ficoll-Paque density gradient centrifugation. Total RNA was extracted using Trizol reagent, and RNA quality was assessed on an Agilent 2100 Bioanalyzer. The TCR beta CDR3 regions were amplified from RNA transcripts. The TCR CDR3 was subjected to a first round of RT-PCR using the HTBI primer set and the Qiagen OneStep RT-PCR kit. A second multiplex PCR round built the libraries, followed by size selection and purification. Libraries were sequenced paired-end with 100 bp reads on an Illumina HiSeq2000. As for the authors' bioinformatics: SOAPnuke was used to process the raw data, removing reads that contained adapters or uncalled bases, had a mean Phred below 15, or lacked an exact match to the constant primer or identifier. High-quality paired reads were merged with COPE v1.2.5, and unique nucleotide sequences were defined as clonotypes. Clonotypes were aligned to IMGT TRBV, TRBD and TRBJ reference segments using MiTCR v1.1. Only V-J combinations with frequency above 0.0001, covering 98% to 99.2% of repertoires, were analysed. A TCS score was defined as the ratio of F50 (clonal expansion) to E x V (chaos), with BLOSUM62-based TCRdist applied between CDR3 peptides within each V-J. Welch's t-statistics and random forest reduced around 510 V-J features to about 13, which were used in a naive Bayes classifier (R e1071). TCRdb handled the public reads itself, with Q25 trimming in fastp and clone calling in MiXCR, and kept productive beta chains. For every CDR3 protein sequence, its rows merge into one entry that carries the most common genes and DNA. The V and J calls follow TCRdb's processing rather than the paper's. The sample profile shows 450,000 to 600,000 distinct CDR3 sequences; 14% of them were found once. Of the sample, approximately 15% is held by the ten largest clones.

Sequencing was done on a sample of blood. This TCR derives from a woman in her 40s with Graves' hyperthyroidism.

The sequence in DNA is TGTGCCAGCTCACCACTGGGACTGTACGAGCAGTACTTC. Its coded protein is CASSPLGLYEQYF. The chain joins TRBV18 to TRBJ2-7; a tentative D call is TRBD2 (6 bases match). V lost 1 base and J lost 4 bases; the stretch between them is 8 bases long. The germline V gene gives CDR1 as KGHSH and CDR2 as LQKENI. The CDR3 runs 13 residues from the cysteine to the phenylalanine. The sequence is cut down to CDR3 DNA, 39 bases in frame from base 1.